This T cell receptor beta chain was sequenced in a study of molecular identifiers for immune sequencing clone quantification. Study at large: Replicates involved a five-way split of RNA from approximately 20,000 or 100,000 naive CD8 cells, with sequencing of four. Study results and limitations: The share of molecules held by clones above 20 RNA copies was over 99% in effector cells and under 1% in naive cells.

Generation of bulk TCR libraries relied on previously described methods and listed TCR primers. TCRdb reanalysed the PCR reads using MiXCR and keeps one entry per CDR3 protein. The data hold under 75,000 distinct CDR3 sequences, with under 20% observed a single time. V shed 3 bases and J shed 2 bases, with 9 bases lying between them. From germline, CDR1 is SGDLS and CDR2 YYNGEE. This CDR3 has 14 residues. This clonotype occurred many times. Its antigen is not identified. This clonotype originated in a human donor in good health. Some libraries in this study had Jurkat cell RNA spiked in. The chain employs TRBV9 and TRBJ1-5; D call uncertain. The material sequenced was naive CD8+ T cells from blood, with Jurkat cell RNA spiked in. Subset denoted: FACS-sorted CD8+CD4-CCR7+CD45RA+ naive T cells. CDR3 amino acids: CASSATSGNQPQHF. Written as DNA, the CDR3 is TGTGCCAGCAGCGCAACATCTGGCAATCAGCCCCAGCATTTT.